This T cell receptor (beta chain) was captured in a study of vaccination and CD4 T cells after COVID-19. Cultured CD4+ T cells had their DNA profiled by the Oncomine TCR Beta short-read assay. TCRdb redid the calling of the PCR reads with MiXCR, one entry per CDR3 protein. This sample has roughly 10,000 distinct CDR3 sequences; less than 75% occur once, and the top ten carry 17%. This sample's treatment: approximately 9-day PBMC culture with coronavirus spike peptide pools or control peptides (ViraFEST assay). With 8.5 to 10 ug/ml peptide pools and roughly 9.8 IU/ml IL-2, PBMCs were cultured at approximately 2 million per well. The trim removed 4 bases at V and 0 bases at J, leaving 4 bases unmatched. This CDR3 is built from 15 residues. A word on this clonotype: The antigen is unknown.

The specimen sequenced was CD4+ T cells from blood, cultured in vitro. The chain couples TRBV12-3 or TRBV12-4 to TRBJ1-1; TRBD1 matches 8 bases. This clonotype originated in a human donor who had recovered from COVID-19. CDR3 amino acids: CASSSRGRLNTEAFF. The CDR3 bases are TGTGCCAGCAGTTCCAGGGGGCGCTTGAACACTGAAGCTTTCTTT.